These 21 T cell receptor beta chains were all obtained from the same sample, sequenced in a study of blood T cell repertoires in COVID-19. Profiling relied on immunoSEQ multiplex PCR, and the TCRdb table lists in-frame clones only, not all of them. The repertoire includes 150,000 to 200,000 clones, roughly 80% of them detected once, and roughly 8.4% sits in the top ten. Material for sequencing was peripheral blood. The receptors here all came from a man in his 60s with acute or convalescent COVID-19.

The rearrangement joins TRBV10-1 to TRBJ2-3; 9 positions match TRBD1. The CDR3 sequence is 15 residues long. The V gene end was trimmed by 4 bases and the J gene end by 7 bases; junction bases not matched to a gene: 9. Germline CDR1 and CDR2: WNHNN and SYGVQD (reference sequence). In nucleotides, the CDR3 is TGCGCCAGCAGTGGCACACAGGGGGCGATCCATACGCAGTATTTT. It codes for CASSGTQGAIHTQYF.

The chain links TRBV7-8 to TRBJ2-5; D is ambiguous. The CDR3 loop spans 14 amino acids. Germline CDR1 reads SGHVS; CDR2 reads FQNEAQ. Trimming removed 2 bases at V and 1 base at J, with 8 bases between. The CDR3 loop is CASSLYTRQETQYF. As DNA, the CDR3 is TGTGCCAGCAGCTTATACACACGCCAAGAGACCCAGTACTTC.

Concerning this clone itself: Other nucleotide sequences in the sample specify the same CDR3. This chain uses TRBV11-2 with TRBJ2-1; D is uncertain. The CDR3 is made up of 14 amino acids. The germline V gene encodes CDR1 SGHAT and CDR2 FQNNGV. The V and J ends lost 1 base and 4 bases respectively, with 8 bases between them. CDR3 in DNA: TGTGCCAGCAGCTTAGGAGGCAGTTACAATGAGCAGTTCTTC. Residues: CASSLGGSYNEQFF.

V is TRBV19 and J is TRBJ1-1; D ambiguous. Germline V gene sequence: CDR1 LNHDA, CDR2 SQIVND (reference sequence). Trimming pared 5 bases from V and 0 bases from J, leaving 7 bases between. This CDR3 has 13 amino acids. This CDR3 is CASSFNMNTEAFF. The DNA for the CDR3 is TGTGCCAGTAGTTTCAACATGAACACTGAAGCTTTCTTT.

DNA of the CDR3: TGCGCCAGCAGCTTCTCGACAGGGAGTTTGGTTGGCTACACCTTC. It specifies CASSFSTGSLVGYTF. This chain connects TRBV5-1 to TRBJ1-2, with 7 bases fitting TRBD1. This CDR3 is built from 15 residues. The V and J ends lost 2 bases and 7 bases, in that order; junction bases with no gene match: 11. Germline assignment: CDR1 SGHRS and CDR2 YFSETQ.

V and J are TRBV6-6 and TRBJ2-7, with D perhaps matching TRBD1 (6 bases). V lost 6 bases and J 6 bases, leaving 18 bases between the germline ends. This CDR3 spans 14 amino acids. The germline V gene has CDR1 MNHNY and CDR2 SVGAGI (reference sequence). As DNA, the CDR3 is TGTGCCAGCAGCCCCGGGTGGGGGACATCCGAGCAGTACTTC. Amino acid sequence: CASSPGWGTSEQYF.

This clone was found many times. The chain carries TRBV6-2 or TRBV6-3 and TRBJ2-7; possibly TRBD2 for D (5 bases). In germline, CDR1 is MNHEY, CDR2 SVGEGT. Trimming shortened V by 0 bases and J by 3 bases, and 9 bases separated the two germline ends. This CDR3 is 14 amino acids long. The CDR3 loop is CASSYSTSGYEQYF. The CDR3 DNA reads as TGTGCCAGCAGTTACTCGACCAGCGGCTACGAGCAGTACTTC.

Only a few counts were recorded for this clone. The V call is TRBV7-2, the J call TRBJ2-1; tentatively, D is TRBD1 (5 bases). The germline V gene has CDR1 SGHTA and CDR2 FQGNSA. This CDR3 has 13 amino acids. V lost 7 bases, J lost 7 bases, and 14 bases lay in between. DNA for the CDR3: TGTGCCAGCAATCCAGGGTCTAGGAATGAGCAGTTCTTC. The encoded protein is CASNPGSRNEQFF.

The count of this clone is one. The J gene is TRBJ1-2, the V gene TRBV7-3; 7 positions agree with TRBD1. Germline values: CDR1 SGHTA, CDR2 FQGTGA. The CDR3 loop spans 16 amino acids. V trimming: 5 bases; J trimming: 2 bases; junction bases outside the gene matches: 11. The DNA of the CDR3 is TGTGCCAGCAGCCCAGGGGGGACACGGGGAAACTATGGCTACACCTTC. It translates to CASSPGGTRGNYGYTF. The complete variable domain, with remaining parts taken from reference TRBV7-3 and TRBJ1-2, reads GAGVSQTPSNKVTEKGKYVELRCDPISGHTALYWYRQSLGQGPEFLIYFQGTGAADDSGLPNDRFFAVRPEGSVSTLKIQRTERGDSAVYLCASSPGGTRGNYGYTFGSGTRLTVV.

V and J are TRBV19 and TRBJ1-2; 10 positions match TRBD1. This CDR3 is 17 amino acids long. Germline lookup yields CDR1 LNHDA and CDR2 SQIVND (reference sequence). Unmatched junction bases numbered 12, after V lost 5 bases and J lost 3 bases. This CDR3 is CASSSWTGGVYDYGYTF. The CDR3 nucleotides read TGTGCCAGTAGTTCCTGGACAGGGGGAGTCTACGACTATGGCTACACCTTC.

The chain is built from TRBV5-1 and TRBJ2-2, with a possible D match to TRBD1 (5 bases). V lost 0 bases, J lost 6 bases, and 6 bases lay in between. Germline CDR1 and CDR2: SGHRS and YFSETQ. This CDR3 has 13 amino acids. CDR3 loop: CASSLEGSGELFF. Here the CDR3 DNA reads TGCGCCAGCAGCTTGGAGGGGTCCGGGGAGCTGTTTTTT.

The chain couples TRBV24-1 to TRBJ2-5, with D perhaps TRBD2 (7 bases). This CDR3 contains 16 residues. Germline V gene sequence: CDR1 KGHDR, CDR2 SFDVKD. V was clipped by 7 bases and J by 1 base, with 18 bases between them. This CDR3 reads CATRPGGAGSQETQYF. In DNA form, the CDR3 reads TGTGCCACCAGGCCTGGGGGGGCGGGGAGCCAAGAGACCCAGTACTTC.

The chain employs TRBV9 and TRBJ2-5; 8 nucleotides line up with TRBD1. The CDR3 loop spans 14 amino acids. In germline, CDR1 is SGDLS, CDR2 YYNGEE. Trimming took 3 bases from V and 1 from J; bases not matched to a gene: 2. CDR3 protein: CASSGTGPQETQYF. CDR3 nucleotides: TGTGCCAGCAGCGGGACAGGGCCCCAAGAGACCCAGTACTTC.

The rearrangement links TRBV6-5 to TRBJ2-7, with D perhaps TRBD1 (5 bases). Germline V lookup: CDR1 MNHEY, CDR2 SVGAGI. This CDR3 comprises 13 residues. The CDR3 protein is CVLGQVPRYEQYF. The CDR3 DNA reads TGTGTCCTGGGGCAGGTCCCCCGCTACGAGCAGTACTTC.

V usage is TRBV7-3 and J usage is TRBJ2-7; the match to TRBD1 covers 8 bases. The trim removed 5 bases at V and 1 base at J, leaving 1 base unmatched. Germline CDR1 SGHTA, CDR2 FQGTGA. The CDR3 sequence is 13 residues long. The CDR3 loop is CASSRQGSYEQYF. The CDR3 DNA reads TGTGCCAGCAGCAGACAGGGGTCCTACGAGCAGTACTTC.

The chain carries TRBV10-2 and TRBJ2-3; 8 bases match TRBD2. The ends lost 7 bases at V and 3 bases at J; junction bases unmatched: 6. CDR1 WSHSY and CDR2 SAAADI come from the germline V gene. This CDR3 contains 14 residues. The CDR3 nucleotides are TGCGCCAGCAATTCGGAGCGGGGGACAGATACGCAGTATTTT. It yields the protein CASNSERGTDTQYF.

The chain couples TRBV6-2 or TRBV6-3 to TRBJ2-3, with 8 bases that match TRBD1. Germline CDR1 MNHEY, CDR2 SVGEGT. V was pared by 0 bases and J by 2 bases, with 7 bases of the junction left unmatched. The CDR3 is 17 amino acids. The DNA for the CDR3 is TGTGCCAGCAGTTACTCGATAAGGACAGGGAACACAGATACGCAGTATTTT. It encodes CASSYSIRTGNTDTQYF.

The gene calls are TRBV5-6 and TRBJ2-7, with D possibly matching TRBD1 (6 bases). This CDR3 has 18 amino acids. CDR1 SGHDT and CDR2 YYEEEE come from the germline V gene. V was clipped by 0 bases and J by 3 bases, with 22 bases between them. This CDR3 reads CASSLVGVGAGSIYEQYF. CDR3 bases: TGTGCCAGCAGCTTGGTTGGGGTGGGGGCAGGGTCCATCTACGAGCAGTACTTC.

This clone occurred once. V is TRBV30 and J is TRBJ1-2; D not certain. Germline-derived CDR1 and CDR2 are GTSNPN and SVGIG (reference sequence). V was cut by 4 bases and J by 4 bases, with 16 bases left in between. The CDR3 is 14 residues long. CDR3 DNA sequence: TGTGCCTGGACCCGTGGGTCCGGGAGCTATGGCTACACCTTC. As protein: CAWTRGSGSYGYTF.

CDR3 sequence: CASSAPDNSSYNEQFF. As DNA, the CDR3 is TGCGCCAGCAGCGCACCCGACAATAGCTCCTACAATGAGCAGTTCTTC. J is TRBJ2-1 and V is TRBV10-1; D uncertain. V was cut by 6 bases and J by 0 bases, with 15 bases left in between. The CDR3 sequence is 16 residues long. Germline V gene sequence: CDR1 WNHNN, CDR2 SYGVQD (reference sequence).

This CDR3 is CASSLGQGDEQYF. CDR3 nucleotides: TGTGCCAGCAGTCTGGGACAGGGGGACGAGCAGTACTTC. The chain employs TRBV7-2 and TRBJ2-7; 11 nucleotides align to TRBD1. CDR1 SGHTA and CDR2 FQGNSA come from the germline V gene. The length of the CDR3 is 13 residues. V shed 6 bases, J shed 5 bases, and the junction held 3 bases outside the gene matches.